This TCR beta chain comes out of a study of shared clonotypes between healthy human individuals. With regard to this clone: Other DNA sequences in this sample translate to the same CDR3.

The CDR3 sequence is 14 residues long. With 0 bases removed from V and 2 bases from J, the gap between germline ends came to 7 bases. Germline loops: CDR1 SGHTA, CDR2 FQGTGA. Produced via immunoSEQ multiplex PCR; TCRdb's table is partial and in-frame only. The table lists over 700,000 clones, over 60% of them singletons. Sequencing was carried out using memory CD4+ T cells sorted from blood. Subset in this sample: CD45RA-negative fraction. The TCR comes from a young woman in good health. This chain uses TRBV7-3 with TRBJ2-5; D perhaps matches TRBD1 (5 bases). CDR3 nucleotides: TGTGCCAGCAGCTTAACGGCAGGGCAAGAGACCCAGTACTTC. Its translation is CASSLTAGQETQYF.